Listed below are T cell receptor beta chains from one sample, sequenced in a study of spatial heterogeneity in lung cancer. TCRdb used MiXCR to reprocess the 5' RACE reads, holding one entry per CDR3 protein. Of around 47,000 distinct CDR3 sequences in the sample, 6.5% to 7.5% were seen once. The source was PBMCs, collected at follow-up. These receptors all stem from a female donor with early-stage non-small cell lung cancer. Each CDR3 is given without its conserved first and last residue.

j_call v_call cdr3_aa
TRBJ2-3 TRBV5-5 ASSLVFTDTQY
TRBJ1-6 TRBV28 ASSLFRGSSPLH
TRBJ1-2 TRBV20-1 SARDTGGIDGYT
TRBJ2-3 TRBV5-1 ASSLGGSTDTQY
TRBJ2-5 TRBV15 ATLRGGAGETQY
TRBJ1-1 TRBV4-2 ASSPEDRYSTESF
TRBJ2-7 TRBV6-5 ASSKQAGTQY
TRBJ1-1 TRBV6-2/TRBV6-3 ASSYPGRGMNTEAF
TRBJ2-2 TRBV2 ASSGGQVSPGELF
TRBJ2-3 TRBV4-1 ASSSRETQGSDTQY
TRBJ2-3 TRBV6-5 ASSRSQGGDTQY
TRBJ2-3 TRBV11-2 ASSPNFYGSSTDTQY
TRBJ2-7 TRBV4-1 ASSQFYGGQTYEQY
TRBJ2-7 TRBV6-5 ASSSSKTVPSYEQY
TRBJ2-1 TRBV12-3/TRBV12-4 ASSRLGGVGEQF
TRBJ1-1 TRBV11-2 ASSLVLDTEAF
TRBJ2-7 TRBV15 ATSDRGGDHEQY
TRBJ1-1 TRBV10-3 AISEAAALGAEAF
TRBJ2-1 TRBV4-1 ASSPRGSGGLNEQF
TRBJ2-4 TRBV4-1 ASSQERDPRNIQY